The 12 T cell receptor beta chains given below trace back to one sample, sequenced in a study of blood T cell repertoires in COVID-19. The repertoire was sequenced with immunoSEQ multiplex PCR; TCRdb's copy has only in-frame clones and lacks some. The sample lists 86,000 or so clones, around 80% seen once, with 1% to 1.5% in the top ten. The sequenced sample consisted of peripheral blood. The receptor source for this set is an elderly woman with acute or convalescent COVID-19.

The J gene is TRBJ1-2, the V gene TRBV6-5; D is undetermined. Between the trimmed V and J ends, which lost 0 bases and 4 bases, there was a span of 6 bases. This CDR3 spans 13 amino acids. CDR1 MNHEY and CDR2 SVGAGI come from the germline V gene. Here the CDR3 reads CASSYSSTYGYTF. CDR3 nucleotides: TGTGCCAGCAGTTACTCGAGTACCTATGGCTACACCTTC.

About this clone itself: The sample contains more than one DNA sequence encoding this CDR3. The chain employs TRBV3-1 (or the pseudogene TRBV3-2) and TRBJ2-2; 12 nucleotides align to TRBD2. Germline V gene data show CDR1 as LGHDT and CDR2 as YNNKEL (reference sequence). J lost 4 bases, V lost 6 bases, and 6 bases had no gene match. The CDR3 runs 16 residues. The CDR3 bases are TGTGCCAGCAGTCCTCTAGCGGGAGGGCCCACCGGGGAGCTGTTTTTT. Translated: CASSPLAGGPTGELFF.

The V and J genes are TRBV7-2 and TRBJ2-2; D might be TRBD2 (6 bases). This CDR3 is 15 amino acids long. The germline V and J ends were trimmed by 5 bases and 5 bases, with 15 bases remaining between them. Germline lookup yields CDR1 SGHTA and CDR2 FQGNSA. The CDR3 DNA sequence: TGTGCCAGCAGCCTAAAGGTGGGGGGAACCGGGGAGCTGTTTTTT. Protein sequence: CASSLKVGGTGELFF. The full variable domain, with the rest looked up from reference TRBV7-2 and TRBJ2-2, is GAGVSQSPSNKVTEKGKDVELRCDPISGHTALYWYRQSLGQGLEFLIYFQGNSAPDKSGLPSDRFSAERTGGSVSTLTIQRTQQEDSAVYLCASSLKVGGTGELFFGEGSRLTVL.

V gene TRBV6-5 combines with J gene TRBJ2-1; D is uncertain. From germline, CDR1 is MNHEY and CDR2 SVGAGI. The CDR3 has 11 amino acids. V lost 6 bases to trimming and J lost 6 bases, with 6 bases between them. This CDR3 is CASSQFNEQFF. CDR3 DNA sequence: TGTGCCAGCAGCCAGTTCAATGAGCAGTTCTTC.

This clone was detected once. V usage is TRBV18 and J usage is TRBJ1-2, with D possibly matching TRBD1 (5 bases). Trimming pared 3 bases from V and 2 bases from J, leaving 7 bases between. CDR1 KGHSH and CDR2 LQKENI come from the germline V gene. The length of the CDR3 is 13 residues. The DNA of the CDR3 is TGTGCCAGCTCACCGACAGACAACTATGGCTACACCTTC. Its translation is CASSPTDNYGYTF.

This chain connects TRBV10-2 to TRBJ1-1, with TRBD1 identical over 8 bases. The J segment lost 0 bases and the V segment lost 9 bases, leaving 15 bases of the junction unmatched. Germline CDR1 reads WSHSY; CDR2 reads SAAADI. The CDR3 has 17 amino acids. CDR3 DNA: TGCGCCAGTCGCCCGGGGGGACAGGCGAACATGAACACTGAAGCTTTCTTT. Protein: CASRPGGQANMNTEAFF.

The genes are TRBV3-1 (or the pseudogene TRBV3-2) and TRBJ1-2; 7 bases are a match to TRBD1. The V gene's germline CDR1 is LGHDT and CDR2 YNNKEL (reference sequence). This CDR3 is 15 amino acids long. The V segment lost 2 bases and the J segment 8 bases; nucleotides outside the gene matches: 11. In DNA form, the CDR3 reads TGTGCCAGCAGCCAAACGCCGACAGGGTACGGCGGCTACACCTTC. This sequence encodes CASSQTPTGYGGYTF.

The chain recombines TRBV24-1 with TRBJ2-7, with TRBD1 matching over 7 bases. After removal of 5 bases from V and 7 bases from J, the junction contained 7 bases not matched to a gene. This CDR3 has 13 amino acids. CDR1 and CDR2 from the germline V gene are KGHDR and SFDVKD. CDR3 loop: CATSVGQLGEQYF. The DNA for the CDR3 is TGTGCCACCAGTGTGGGACAGCTTGGGGAGCAGTACTTC.

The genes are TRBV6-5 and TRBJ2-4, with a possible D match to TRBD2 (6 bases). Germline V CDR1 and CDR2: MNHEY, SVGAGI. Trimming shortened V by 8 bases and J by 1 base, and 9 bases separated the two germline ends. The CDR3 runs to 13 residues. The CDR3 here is CASRTTAKNIQYF. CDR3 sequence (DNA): TGTGCCAGCCGGACTACGGCCAAAAACATTCAGTACTTC.

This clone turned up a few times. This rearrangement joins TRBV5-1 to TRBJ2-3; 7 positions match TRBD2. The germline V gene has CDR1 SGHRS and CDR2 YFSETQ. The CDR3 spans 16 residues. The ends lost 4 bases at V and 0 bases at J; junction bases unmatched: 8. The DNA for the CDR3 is TGCGCCAGCAGCCGTGAAAGCGGGATAAGCACAGATACGCAGTATTTT. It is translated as CASSRESGISTDTQYF. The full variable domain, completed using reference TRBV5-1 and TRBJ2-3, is KAGVTQTPRYLIKTRGQQVTLSCSPISGHRSVSWYQQTPGQGLQFLFEYFSETQRNKGNFPGRFSGRQFSNSRSEMNVSTLELGDSALYLCASSRESGISTDTQYFGPGTRLTVL.

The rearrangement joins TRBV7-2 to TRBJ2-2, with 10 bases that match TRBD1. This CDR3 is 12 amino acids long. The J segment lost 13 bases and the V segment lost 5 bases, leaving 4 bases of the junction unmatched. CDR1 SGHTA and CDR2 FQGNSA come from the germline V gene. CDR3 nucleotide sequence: TGTGCCAGCAGCCCACGGGACAGGGGGCTGTTTTTT. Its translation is CASSPRDRGLFF.

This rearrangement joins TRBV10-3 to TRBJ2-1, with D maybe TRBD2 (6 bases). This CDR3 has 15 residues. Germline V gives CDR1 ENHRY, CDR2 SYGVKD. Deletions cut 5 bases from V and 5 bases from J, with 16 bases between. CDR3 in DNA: TGTGCCATCAGTAGCCGGGACTCAAGAGACAATGAGCAGTTCTTC. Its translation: CAISSRDSRDNEQFF.